A selection of T cell receptor beta chains follows, all from one sample in a study of lymphopenia after photon versus proton radiotherapy. TCRdb's table, derived via immunoSEQ multiplex PCR, lists solely in-frame clones and lacks some. The sample lists some 170,000 clones; about 85% were seen once. The source material was peripheral blood, sampled from a patient treated with photon-based radiotherapy. All receptors come from a man in his fifties or sixties with gastric cancer. Both conserved end residues are part of each CDR3. Each record gives: clone size, J gene, V gene, D gene, CDR3 protein, CDR3 DNA. The D gene is left open where the match is weak. Rows give clone size only sometimes, using once, few, many, or a class for an expanded clone.

clone size: .
J gene: TRBJ2-5
V gene: TRBV29-1
D gene: .
CDR3 protein: CSVEDQTFRETQYF
CDR3 DNA: TGCAGCGTTGAAGATCAAACTTTTCGGGAGACCCAGTACTTC

clone size: .
J gene: TRBJ2-7
V gene: TRBV10-1
D gene: TRBD1
CDR3 protein: CASSEGTGWDEQYF
CDR3 DNA: TGCGCCAGCAGTGAAGGGACAGGGTGGGACGAGCAGTACTTC

clone size: .
J gene: TRBJ2-2
V gene: TRBV6-5
D gene: TRBD2
CDR3 protein: CASSSLRTSGSGELFF
CDR3 DNA: TGTGCCAGCAGTTCACTGCGGACTAGCGGGAGTGGGGAGCTGTTTTTT

clone size: .
J gene: TRBJ1-2
V gene: TRBV6-5
D gene: .
CDR3 protein: CASSRGATVNYGYTF
CDR3 DNA: TGTGCCAGCAGTCGGGGGGCAACGGTGAACTATGGCTACACCTTC

clone size: .
J gene: TRBJ2-7
V gene: TRBV6-5
D gene: .
CDR3 protein: CASSYSTRGHAYEQYF
CDR3 DNA: TGTGCCAGCAGTTACTCGACCAGGGGTCATGCCTACGAGCAGTACTTC

clone size: .
J gene: TRBJ2-6
V gene: TRBV5-1
D gene: TRBD2
CDR3 protein: CASTGLAGGLAGANVLTF
CDR3 DNA: TGCGCCAGCACCGGACTAGCGGGAGGGCTCGCTGGGGCCAACGTCCTGACTTTC

clone size: .
J gene: TRBJ1-1
V gene: TRBV10-1
D gene: TRBD1
CDR3 protein: CPRPGGGTEAFF
CDR3 DNA: TGCCCTCGCCCAGGGGGGGGCACTGAAGCTTTCTTT

clone size: once
J gene: TRBJ1-5
V gene: TRBV6-1
D gene: .
CDR3 protein: CASNKGGYSNQPQHF
CDR3 DNA: TGTGCCAGCAATAAGGGGGGGTATAGCAATCAGCCCCAGCATTTT

clone size: .
J gene: TRBJ2-1
V gene: TRBV6-6
D gene: TRBD2
CDR3 protein: CASSLGLAGYNEQFF
CDR3 DNA: TGTGCCAGCAGCCTGGGACTAGCGGGATACAATGAGCAGTTCTTC

clone size: .
J gene: TRBJ1-5
V gene: TRBV2
D gene: TRBD1
CDR3 protein: CASSEEIDRAQHF
CDR3 DNA: TGTGCCAGCAGTGAAGAGATCGACAGGGCCCAGCATTTT

clone size: .
J gene: TRBJ2-7
V gene: TRBV4-2
D gene: TRBD2
CDR3 protein: CASSQDPKRGYYEQYF
CDR3 DNA: TGTGCCAGCAGCCAAGATCCGAAGCGGGGCTACTACGAGCAGTACTTC